Described below is a single T cell receptor (beta chain) sequence and its context. Antigen: not known. PCR used 60 Vbeta primers and 13 Jbeta primers. Sequenced by immunoSEQ multiplex PCR; TCRdb stores in-frame clones only, minus some. The sample includes under 200,000 clones, around 79% of them seen just once. The sample belongs to a study of cytomegalovirus exposure and HLA in healthy donors. V lost 7 bases and J lost 0; bases outside the gene matches: 2. CDR1 and CDR2 (germline): SQVTM, ANQGSEA. There are 13 residues in the CDR3. Study results and caveats: Cytomegalovirus association was listed for 150 or so TCR beta chains.

The rearrangement links TRBV29-1 to TRBJ2-2, with 7 bases fitting TRBD2. The sequenced sample was PBMCs. This receptor was obtained from a woman in her twenties or thirties in good health and CMV-seropositive. The CDR3 protein is CSGGSANTGELFF. In DNA form, the CDR3 reads TGCAGCGGCGGGAGCGCGAACACCGGGGAGCTGTTTTTT.